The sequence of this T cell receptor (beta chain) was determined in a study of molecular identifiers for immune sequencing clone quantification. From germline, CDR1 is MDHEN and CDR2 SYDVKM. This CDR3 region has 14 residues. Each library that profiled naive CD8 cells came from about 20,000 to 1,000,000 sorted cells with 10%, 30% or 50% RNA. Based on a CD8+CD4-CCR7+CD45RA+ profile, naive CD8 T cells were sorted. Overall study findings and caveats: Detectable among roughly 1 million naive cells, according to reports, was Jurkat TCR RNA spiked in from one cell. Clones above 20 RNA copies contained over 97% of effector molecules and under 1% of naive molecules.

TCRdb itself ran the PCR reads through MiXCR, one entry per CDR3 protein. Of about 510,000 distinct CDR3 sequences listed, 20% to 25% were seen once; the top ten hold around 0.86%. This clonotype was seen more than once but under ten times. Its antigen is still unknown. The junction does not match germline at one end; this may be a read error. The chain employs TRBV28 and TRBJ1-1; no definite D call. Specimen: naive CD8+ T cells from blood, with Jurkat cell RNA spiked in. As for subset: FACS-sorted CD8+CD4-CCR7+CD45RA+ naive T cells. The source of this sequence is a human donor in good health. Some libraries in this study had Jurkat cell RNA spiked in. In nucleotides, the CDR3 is TGTGCCAGCACCGATGGACTCCCCGGCACTGATGCTTTCTTT. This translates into CASTDGLPGTDAFF.